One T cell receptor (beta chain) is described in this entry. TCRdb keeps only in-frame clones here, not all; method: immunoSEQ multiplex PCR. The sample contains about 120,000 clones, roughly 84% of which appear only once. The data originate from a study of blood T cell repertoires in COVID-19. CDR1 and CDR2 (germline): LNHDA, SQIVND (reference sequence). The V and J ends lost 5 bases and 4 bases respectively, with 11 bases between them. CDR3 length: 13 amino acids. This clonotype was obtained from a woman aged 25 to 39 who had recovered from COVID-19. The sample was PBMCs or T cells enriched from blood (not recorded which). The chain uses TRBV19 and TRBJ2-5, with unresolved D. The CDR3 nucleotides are TGTGCCAGTAGTGGGTCAGGTCGAGAGACCCAGTACTTC. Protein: CASSGSGRETQYF.